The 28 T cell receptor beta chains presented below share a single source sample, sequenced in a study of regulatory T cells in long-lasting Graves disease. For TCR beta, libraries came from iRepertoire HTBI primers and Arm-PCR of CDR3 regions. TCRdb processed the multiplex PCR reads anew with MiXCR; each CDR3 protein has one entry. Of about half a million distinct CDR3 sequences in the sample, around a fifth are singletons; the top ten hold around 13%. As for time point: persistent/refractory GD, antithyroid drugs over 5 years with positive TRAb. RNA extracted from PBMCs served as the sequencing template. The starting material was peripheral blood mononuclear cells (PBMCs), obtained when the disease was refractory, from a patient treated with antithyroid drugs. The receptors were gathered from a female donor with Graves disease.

In DNA form, the CDR3 reads TGTGCCTGGACCAGATCTATGGAGAAAGGGGGAGAAAAACTGTTTTTT. Protein sequence: CAWTRSMEKGGEKLFF. The chain is built from TRBV30 and TRBJ1-4, with D maybe TRBD1 (6 bases). Germline values: CDR1 GTSNPN, CDR2 SVGIG (reference sequence). The CDR3 is made up of 16 amino acids. Trimming pared 4 bases from V and 8 bases from J, leaving 23 bases between.

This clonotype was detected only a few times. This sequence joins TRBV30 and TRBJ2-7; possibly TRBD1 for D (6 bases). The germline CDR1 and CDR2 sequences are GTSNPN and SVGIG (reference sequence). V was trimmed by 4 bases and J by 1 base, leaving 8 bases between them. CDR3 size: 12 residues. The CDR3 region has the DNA TGTGCCTGGACAGGGGATTCCTACGAGCAGTACTTC. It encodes CAWTGDSYEQYF.

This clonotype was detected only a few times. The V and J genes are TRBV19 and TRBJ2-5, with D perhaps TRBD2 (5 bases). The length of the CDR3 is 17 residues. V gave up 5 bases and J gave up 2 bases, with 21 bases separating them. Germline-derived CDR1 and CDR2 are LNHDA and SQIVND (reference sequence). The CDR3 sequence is CASSSGRHQGSQETQYF. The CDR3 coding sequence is TGTGCCAGTAGTTCGGGGAGACACCAAGGGAGTCAAGAGACCCAGTACTTC.

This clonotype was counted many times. The CDR3 loop is CASSVDRIHEQYF. In DNA form, the CDR3 reads TGTGCCAGCAGTGTGGACAGGATCCACGAGCAGTACTTC. This rearrangement joins TRBV6-1 to TRBJ2-7, with 7 bases that match TRBD1. The trim removed 4 bases at V and 5 bases at J, leaving 5 bases unmatched. CDR1 is MNHNS, CDR2 SASEGT, per germline. This CDR3 has 13 amino acids.

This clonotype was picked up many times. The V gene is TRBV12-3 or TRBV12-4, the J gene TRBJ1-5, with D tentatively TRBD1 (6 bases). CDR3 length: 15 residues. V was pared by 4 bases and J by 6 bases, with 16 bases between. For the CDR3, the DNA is TGTGCCAGCAGTTCACTTCAGGGGTGGGGTCAGCCCCAGCATTTT. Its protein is CASSSLQGWGQPQHF.

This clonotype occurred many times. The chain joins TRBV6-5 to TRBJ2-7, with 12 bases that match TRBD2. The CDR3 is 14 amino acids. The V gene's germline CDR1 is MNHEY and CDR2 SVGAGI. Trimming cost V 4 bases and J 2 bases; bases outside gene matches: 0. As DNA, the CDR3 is TGTGCCAGCAGTTGGACTAGCGGGACCTACGAGCAGTACTTC. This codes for CASSWTSGTYEQYF.

The CDR3 region has the DNA TGCGCCAGCAGCCCCCGGTTCGGGACAGGTTCATGGGAGACCCAGTACTTC. This gives the protein CASSPRFGTGSWETQYF. The chain couples TRBV4-1 to TRBJ2-5, with TRBD1 matching over 8 bases. CDR3 length: 17 residues. Losses at the gene ends were 4 bases for V and 5 bases for J; bases not matched to a gene: 15. Looked up from germline, CDR1 is MGHRA and CDR2 is YSYEKL.

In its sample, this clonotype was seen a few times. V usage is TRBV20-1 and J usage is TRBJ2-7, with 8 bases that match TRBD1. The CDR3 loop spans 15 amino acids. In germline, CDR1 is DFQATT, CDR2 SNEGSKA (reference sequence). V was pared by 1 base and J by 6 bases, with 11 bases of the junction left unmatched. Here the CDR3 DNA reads TGCAGTGCTAGAGTACCGACAGGGGTGGTCGGCGAGCAGTACTTC. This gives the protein CSARVPTGVVGEQYF.

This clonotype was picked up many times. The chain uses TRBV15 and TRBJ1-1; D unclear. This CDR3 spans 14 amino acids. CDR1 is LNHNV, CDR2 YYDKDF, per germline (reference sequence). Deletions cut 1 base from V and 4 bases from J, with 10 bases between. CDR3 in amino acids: CATSRVSRVTEAFF. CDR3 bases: TGTGCCACCAGCAGAGTTTCGAGGGTCACTGAAGCTTTCTTT.

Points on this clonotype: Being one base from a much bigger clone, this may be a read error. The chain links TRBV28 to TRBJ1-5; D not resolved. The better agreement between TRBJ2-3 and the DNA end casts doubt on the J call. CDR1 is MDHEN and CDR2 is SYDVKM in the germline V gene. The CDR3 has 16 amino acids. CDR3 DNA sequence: TGTGCCAGCATCTCAAGGTGGGAAATCAGCAATCAGCCCCAGTATTTT. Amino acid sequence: CASISRWEISNQPQYF.

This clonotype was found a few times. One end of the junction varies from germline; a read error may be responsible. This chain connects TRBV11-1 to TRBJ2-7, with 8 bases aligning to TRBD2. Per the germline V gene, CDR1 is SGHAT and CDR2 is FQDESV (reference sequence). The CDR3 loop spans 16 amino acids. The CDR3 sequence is CASSLGIGGSGTSEDF. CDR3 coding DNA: TGTGCCAGCAGCTTGGGGATTGGGGGTAGCGGGACGAGTGAGGACTTC.

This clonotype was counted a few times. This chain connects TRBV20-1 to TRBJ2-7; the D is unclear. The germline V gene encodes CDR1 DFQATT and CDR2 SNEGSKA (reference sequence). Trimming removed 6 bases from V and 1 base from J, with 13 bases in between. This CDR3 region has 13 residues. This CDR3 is CSASSLESYEQYF. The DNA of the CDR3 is TGCAGTGCGTCCTCTCTGGAGTCCTACGAGCAGTACTTC.

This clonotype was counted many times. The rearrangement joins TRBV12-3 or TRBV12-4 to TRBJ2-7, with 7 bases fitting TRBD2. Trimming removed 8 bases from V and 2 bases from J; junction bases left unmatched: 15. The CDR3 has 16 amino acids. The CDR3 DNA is TGTGCCAGCTCACCCGACCCCGGGGGGTTTGCCTACGAGCAGTACTTC. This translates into CASSPDPGGFAYEQYF.

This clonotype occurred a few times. CDR3 in DNA: TGTGCCAGCAGTTTTTCCCAGGAGTCCAAAAACATTCAGTACTTC. Translated, it gives CASSFSQESKNIQYF. This sequence joins TRBV28 and TRBJ2-4; D call uncertain. V was clipped by 3 bases and J by 2 bases, with 11 bases between them. The CDR3 is made up of 15 amino acids. Germline CDR1 and CDR2: MDHEN and SYDVKM.

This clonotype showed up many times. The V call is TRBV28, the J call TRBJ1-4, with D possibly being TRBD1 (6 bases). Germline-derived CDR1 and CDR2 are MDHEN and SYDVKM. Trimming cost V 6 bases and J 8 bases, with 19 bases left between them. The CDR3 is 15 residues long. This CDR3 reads CASRPAGQGREKLFF. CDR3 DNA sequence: TGTGCCAGCAGACCCGCCGGCCAGGGGAGGGAAAAACTGTTTTTT.

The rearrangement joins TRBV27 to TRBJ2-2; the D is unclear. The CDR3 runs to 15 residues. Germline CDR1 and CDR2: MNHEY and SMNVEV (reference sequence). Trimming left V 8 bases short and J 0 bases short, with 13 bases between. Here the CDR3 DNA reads TGTGCCAGCCATCCCTCGGACCCGAACACCGGGGAGCTGTTTTTT. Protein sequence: CASHPSDPNTGELFF.

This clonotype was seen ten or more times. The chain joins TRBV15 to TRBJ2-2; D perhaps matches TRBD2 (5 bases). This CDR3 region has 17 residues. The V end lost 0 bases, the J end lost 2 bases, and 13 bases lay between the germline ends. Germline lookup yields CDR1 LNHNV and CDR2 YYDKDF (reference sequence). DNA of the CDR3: TGTGCCACCAGCAGAGAAGGAGGCGAGGATAACACCGGGGAGCTGTTTTTT. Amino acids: CATSREGGEDNTGELFF.

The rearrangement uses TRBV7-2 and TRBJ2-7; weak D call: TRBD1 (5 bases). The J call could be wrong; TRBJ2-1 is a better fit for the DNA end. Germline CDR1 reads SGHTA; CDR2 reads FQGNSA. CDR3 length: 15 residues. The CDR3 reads CASSFYRSSYNEQFF. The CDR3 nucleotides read TGTGCCAGCAGCTTTTACAGGAGCTCCTACAATGAGCAGTTCTTC.

The CDR3 here is CASLHRANTGELFF. The CDR3 nucleotides are TGTGCCAGCCTACACAGGGCGAACACCGGGGAGCTGTTTTTT. The chain links TRBV6-2 or TRBV6-3 to TRBJ2-2; tentative D call: TRBD1 (6 bases). The germline CDR1 and CDR2 sequences are MNHEY and SVGEGT. This CDR3 is built from 14 residues. V dropped 8 bases and J dropped 0 bases, with 10 bases sitting between them.

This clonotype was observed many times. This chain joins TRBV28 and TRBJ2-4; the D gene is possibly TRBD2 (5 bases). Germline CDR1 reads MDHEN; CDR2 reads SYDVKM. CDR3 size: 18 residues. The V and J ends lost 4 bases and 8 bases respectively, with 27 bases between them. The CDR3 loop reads CASSSLPRVAFGIDIQYF. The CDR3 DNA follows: TGTGCCAGCAGTTCCCTCCCGAGGGTAGCGTTTGGGATAGACATTCAGTACTTC.

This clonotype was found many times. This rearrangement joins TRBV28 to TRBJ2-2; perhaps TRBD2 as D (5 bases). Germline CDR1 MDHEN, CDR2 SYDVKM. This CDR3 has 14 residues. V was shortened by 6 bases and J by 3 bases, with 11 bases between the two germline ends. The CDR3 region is CASSSGGDTGELFF. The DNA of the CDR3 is TGTGCCAGCAGCTCAGGAGGAGACACCGGGGAGCTGTTTTTT. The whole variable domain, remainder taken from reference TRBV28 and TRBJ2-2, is DVKVTQSSRYLVKRTGEKVFLECVQDMDHENMFWYRQDPGLGLRLIYFSYDVKMKEKGDIPEGYSVSREKKERFSLILESASTNQTSMYLCASSSGGDTGELFFGEGSRLTVL.

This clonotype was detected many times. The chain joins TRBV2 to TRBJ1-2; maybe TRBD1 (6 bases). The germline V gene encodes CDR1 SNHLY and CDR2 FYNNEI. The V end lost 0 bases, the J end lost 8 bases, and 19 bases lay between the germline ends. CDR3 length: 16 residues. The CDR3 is CASSEALRGRGWGYTF. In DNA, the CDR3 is TGTGCCAGCAGTGAAGCGCTTCGGGGCAGGGGCTGGGGCTACACCTTC.

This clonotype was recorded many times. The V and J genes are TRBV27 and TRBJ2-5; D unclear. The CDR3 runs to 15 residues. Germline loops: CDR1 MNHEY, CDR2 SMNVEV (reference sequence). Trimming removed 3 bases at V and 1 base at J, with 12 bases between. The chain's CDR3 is CASSFLFDGQETQYF. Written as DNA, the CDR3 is TGTGCCAGCAGTTTCCTTTTTGACGGCCAAGAGACCCAGTACTTC.

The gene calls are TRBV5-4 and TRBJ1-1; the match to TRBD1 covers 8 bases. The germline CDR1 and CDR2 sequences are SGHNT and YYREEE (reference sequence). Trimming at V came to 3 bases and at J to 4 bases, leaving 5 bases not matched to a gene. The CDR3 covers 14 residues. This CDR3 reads CASSWGTGRTEAFF. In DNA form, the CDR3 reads TGTGCCAGCAGCTGGGGGACAGGTCGCACTGAAGCTTTCTTT.

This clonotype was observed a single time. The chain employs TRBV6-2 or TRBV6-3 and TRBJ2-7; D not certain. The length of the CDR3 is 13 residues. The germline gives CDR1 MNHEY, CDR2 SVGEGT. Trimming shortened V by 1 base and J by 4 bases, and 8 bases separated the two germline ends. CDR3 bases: TGTGCCAGCAGTTACTTCCCCCCGTACGAGCAGTACTTC. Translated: CASSYFPPYEQYF.

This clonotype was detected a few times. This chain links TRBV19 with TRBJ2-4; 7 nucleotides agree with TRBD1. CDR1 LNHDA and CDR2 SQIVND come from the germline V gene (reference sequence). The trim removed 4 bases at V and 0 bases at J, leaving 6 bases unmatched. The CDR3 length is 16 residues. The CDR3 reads CASSKGTELAKNIQYF. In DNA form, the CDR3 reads TGTGCCAGTAGTAAAGGGACAGAACTAGCCAAAAACATTCAGTACTTC.

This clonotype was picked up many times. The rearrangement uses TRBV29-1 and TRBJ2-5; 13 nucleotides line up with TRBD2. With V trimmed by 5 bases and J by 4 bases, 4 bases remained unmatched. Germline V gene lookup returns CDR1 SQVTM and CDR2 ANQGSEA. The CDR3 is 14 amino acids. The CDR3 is CSVRGLAGRETQYF. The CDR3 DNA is TGCAGCGTTAGGGGACTAGCGGGAAGAGAGACCCAGTACTTC. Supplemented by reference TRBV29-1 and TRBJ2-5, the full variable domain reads SAVISQKPSRDICQRGTSLTIQCQVDSQVTMMFWYRQQPGQSLTLIATANQGSEATYESGFVIDKFPISRPNLTFSTLTVSNMSPEDSSIYLCSVRGLAGRETQYFGPGTRLLVL.

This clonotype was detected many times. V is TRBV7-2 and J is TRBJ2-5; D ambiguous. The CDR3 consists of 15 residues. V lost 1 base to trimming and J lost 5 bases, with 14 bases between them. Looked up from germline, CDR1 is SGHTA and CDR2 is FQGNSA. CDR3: CASSLGVGLGETQYF. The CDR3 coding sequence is TGTGCCAGCAGCTTAGGCGTGGGCCTAGGGGAGACCCAGTACTTC.